These 28 T cell receptor beta chains came from one sample sequenced in a study of cytomegalovirus exposure and HLA in healthy donors (dated by TCRdb to 2015 to 2018). Library generation was performed with the immunoSEQ multiplex PCR assay. For the multiplex PCR, a mixture combining 60 forward primers for TCR Vbeta segments and 13 reverse primers for TCR Jbeta segments was used. The clones in this table, taken by TCRdb from immuneACCESS, are in-frame only. Not every clone is retained; where verified, under half of the shortfall comes from an unresolved V gene, and the cause of the rest is unknown. The sample's clone listing holds around 140,000 clones. Clones ranked in the top ten supply 0.85% to 1% of the sample. Sequencing was carried out using PBMCs. The source of these receptors is a male donor in good health and CMV-seronegative.

V gene TRBV30 combines with J gene TRBJ2-4, with 12 bases fitting TRBD2. The length of the CDR3 is 18 residues. Germline lookup yields CDR1 GTSNPN and CDR2 SVGIG (reference sequence). V gave up 0 bases and J gave up 0 bases; unmatched junction bases: 6. DNA for the CDR3: TGTGCCTGGAGTGTAACTAGCGGGGGGAACCTAGCCAAAAACATTCAGTACTTC. Amino acids: CAWSVTSGGNLAKNIQYF.

The chain employs TRBV19 and TRBJ2-7, with TRBD1 matching 9 bases. The germline gives CDR1 LNHDA, CDR2 SQIVND (reference sequence). Trimming at V came to 6 bases and at J to 4 bases, leaving 13 bases not matched to a gene. This CDR3 comprises 16 residues. The CDR3, as DNA: TGTGCCAGTAGAAGGACAGGGGTCATTCCCGCTTACGAGCAGTACTTC. Its protein product is CASRRTGVIPAYEQYF.

The chain is built from TRBV18 and TRBJ1-2, with D perhaps matching TRBD1 (6 bases). Trimming took off 3 bases at V and 4 bases at J, with 12 bases between the two ends. The germline CDR1 and CDR2 sequences are KGHSH and LQKENI. CDR3 length equals 14 residues. The CDR3 DNA sequence: TGTGCCAGCTCACCCCAACAGGGAATCTATGGCTACACCTTC. Protein sequence: CASSPQQGIYGYTF. The entire variable domain, with the rest obtained from reference TRBV18 and TRBJ1-2, is as follows: NAGVMQNPRHLVRRRGQEARLRCSPMKGHSHVYWYRQLPEEGLKFMVYLQKENIIDESGMPKERFSAEFPKEGPSILRIQQVVRGDSAAYFCASSPQQGIYGYTFGSGTRLTVV.

The chain combines TRBV18 with TRBJ2-7; 8 bases are shared with TRBD2. Germline V gene sequence: CDR1 KGHSH, CDR2 LQKENI. This CDR3 region has 16 residues. Germline trimming cut 5 bases from V and 2 bases from J; bases unmatched to any gene: 11. In DNA form, the CDR3 reads TGTGCCAGCTCAAGTCTCGGGGCGGGAGGTACCTACGAGCAGTACTTC. It translates to CASSSLGAGGTYEQYF.

The chain uses TRBV29-1 and TRBJ2-7; D may be TRBD1 (6 bases). Germline V CDR1 and CDR2: SQVTM, ANQGSEA. This CDR3 contains 12 residues. Trimming removed 4 bases from V and 3 bases from J, with 10 bases in between. The CDR3 DNA sequence: TGCAGCGTTGGAAACAGGGACTACGAGCAGTACTTC. It translates to CSVGNRDYEQYF.

The chain links TRBV11-2 to TRBJ1-2; the match to TRBD1 covers 9 bases. CDR3 length equals 17 residues. Per the germline V gene, CDR1 is SGHAT and CDR2 is FQNNGV. Trimming took 1 base from V and 4 from J; bases not matched to a gene: 10. The CDR3 spells CASSLGRGQGTVYGYTF. The CDR3 region has the DNA TGTGCCAGCAGCTTAGGGAGGGGACAGGGAACAGTCTATGGCTACACCTTC.

The CDR3 DNA reads TGCAGAGTAGCGGGAGGGCGGCTACCAGGCACAGATACGCAGTATTTT. Amino acid sequence: CRVAGGRLPGTDTQYF. This chain joins TRBV29-1 and TRBJ2-3, with 11 bases identical to TRBD2. The CDR3 runs 16 residues. Germline loops: CDR1 SQVTM, CDR2 ANQGSEA.

The chain carries TRBV19 and TRBJ1-1; D unresolved. Germline V gene data show CDR1 as LNHDA and CDR2 as SQIVND (reference sequence). Trimming pared 6 bases from V and 1 base from J, leaving 9 bases between. The length of the CDR3 is 13 residues. In DNA form, the CDR3 reads TGTGCCAGTAGAGCTAAGAGGAACACTGAAGCTTTCTTT. It yields the protein CASRAKRNTEAFF.

The chain joins TRBV7-6 to TRBJ2-7; 8 positions match TRBD2. The CDR3 is made up of 16 amino acids. The germline V gene encodes CDR1 SGHVS and CDR2 FNYEAQ. V gave up 3 bases and J gave up 0 bases; unmatched junction bases: 7. The CDR3 DNA reads as TGTGCCAGCAGCTTCTCAGGACTAGCTGACTCCTACGAGCAGTACTTC. Amino acids: CASSFSGLADSYEQYF.

The genes are TRBV6-1 and TRBJ1-5; D may be TRBD1 (5 bases). Trimming pared 4 bases from V and 4 bases from J, leaving 14 bases between. The CDR3 has 15 residues. Germline V gives CDR1 MNHNS, CDR2 SASEGT. This chain's CDR3 is CASSVVYRQNQPQHF. CDR3 in DNA: TGTGCCAGCAGTGTCGTTTACAGACAGAATCAGCCCCAGCATTTT.

The CDR3 bases are TGTGCCAGCAGCCAAGAGGGGAGGCTCTCCTACAATGAGCAGTTCTTC. Protein sequence: CASSQEGRLSYNEQFF. The rearrangement joins TRBV4-2 to TRBJ2-1; a weak D match, TRBD2 (6 bases). The V gene's germline CDR1 is LGHNA and CDR2 YNFKEQ. The CDR3 sequence is 16 residues long. The germline V and J ends were trimmed by 0 bases and 0 bases, with 9 bases remaining between them.

The chain links TRBV19 to TRBJ1-1; D might be TRBD1 (5 bases). Germline V lookup: CDR1 LNHDA, CDR2 SQIVND (reference sequence). V was trimmed by 9 bases and J by 0 bases, leaving 17 bases between them. The CDR3 loop spans 15 amino acids. CDR3 bases: TGTGCCAGCACCAGGGCGTCGGCCATGAACACTGAAGCTTTCTTT. It yields the protein CASTRASAMNTEAFF. The complete variable domain, with remaining parts taken from reference TRBV19 and TRBJ1-1, reads DGGITQSPKYLFRKEGQNVTLSCEQNLNHDAMYWYRQDPGQGLRLIYYSQIVNDFQKGDIAEGYSVSREKKESFPLTVTSAQKNPTAFYLCASTRASAMNTEAFFGQGTRLTVV.

A note on this clone: Other DNA sequences in this specimen translate into the identical CDR3. The chain links TRBV5-1 to TRBJ2-7; 7 positions agree with TRBD1. The V gene's germline CDR1 is SGHRS and CDR2 YFSETQ. V was clipped by 4 bases and J by 2 bases; unmatched bases: 3. The CDR3 runs 13 residues. In DNA, the CDR3 is TGCGCCAGCAGCAGGGACAGTCCCTACGAGCAGTACTTC. It specifies CASSRDSPYEQYF. The whole variable domain, remainder taken from reference TRBV5-1 and TRBJ2-7, is KAGVTQTPRYLIKTRGQQVTLSCSPISGHRSVSWYQQTPGQGLQFLFEYFSETQRNKGNFPGRFSGRQFSNSRSEMNVSTLELGDSALYLCASSRDSPYEQYFGPGTRLTVT.

The genes are TRBV30 and TRBJ2-2; 15 nucleotides align to TRBD2. There are 20 residues in the CDR3. V shed 4 bases, J shed 0 bases, and the junction held 12 bases outside the gene matches. From germline, CDR1 is GTSNPN and CDR2 SVGIG (reference sequence). CDR3 nucleotides: TGTGCCTGGAACATACGGAGGACTAGCGGGGGGGACGCGAACACCGGGGAGCTGTTTTTT. Translated, it gives CAWNIRRTSGGDANTGELFF.

This rearrangement joins TRBV28 to TRBJ1-3; no clear D gene. The CDR3 has 14 residues. Germline CDR1 is MDHEN and CDR2 is SYDVKM. Trimming took off 6 bases at V and 0 bases at J, with 9 bases between the two ends. DNA for the CDR3: TGTGCCAGCAGCCCATCCTACTCTGGAAACACCATATATTTT. It codes for CASSPSYSGNTIYF.

V gene TRBV11-2 combines with J gene TRBJ2-7, with D perhaps TRBD1 (5 bases). The CDR3 is made up of 16 amino acids. Germline CDR1 SGHAT, CDR2 FQNNGV. V was cut by 0 bases and J by 3 bases, with 15 bases left in between. The CDR3 coding sequence is TGTGCCAGCAGCTTAGAATTTCGCGGACACCTCTACGAGCAGTACTTC. Its translation is CASSLEFRGHLYEQYF.

The V and J genes are TRBV11-2 and TRBJ1-4, with D unclear. This CDR3 is 17 amino acids long. Germline CDR1 SGHAT, CDR2 FQNNGV. Trimming took off 4 bases at V and 6 bases at J, with 21 bases between the two ends. CDR3 region: CASSSGSVVEGYEKLFF. Written as DNA, the CDR3 is TGTGCCAGCAGCTCGGGGTCGGTCGTGGAGGGTTATGAAAAACTGTTTTTT.

V usage is TRBV11-3 and J usage is TRBJ2-1; D might be TRBD2 (6 bases). Germline loops: CDR1 SGHNT, CDR2 YENEEA. The CDR3 sequence is 13 residues long. Trimming pared 8 bases from V and 7 bases from J, leaving 15 bases between. DNA of the CDR3: TGTGCCAGCGCGGGGCCCGGTTTGAATGAGCAGTTCTTC. It translates to CASAGPGLNEQFF.

CDR3 loop: CASSLERGLGNEQFF. The CDR3 nucleotides read TGTGCCAGCTCACTAGAGCGGGGCCTAGGAAATGAGCAGTTCTTC. The rearrangement uses TRBV18 and TRBJ2-1, with 7 bases lining up with TRBD2. The CDR3 runs to 15 residues. Germline V gives CDR1 KGHSH, CDR2 LQKENI. The trim removed 4 bases at V and 7 bases at J, leaving 10 bases unmatched.

The CDR3 loop is CASRNTGGNEAFF. The CDR3 DNA reads as TGTGCCAGCAGGAATACAGGGGGGAATGAAGCTTTCTTT. The genes are TRBV5-5 and TRBJ1-1; TRBD1 agrees at 8 bases. The CDR3 extends over 13 amino acids. The V segment lost 5 bases and the J segment 7 bases; nucleotides outside the gene matches: 7. Germline CDR1 SGHKS, CDR2 YYEKEE (reference sequence).

J is TRBJ2-1 and V is TRBV30, with D possibly matching TRBD2 (6 bases). This CDR3 region has 13 residues. Germline assignment: CDR1 GTSNPN and CDR2 SVGIG (reference sequence). Trimming pared 0 bases from V and 9 bases from J, leaving 12 bases between. The CDR3 DNA follows: TGTGCCTGGAGTGTCTGGGGAGGAAGTGAGCAGTTCTTC. Protein product: CAWSVWGGSEQFF.

CDR3 protein: CASSLVTAGADEQFF. DNA for the CDR3: TGTGCCAGCAGCTTGGTTACAGCGGGAGCCGATGAGCAGTTCTTC. This chain joins TRBV5-6 and TRBJ2-1; 8 nucleotides line up with TRBD2. J lost 8 bases, V lost 0 bases, and 7 bases had no gene match. In germline, CDR1 is SGHDT, CDR2 YYEEEE. The CDR3 runs to 15 residues.

The V and J genes are TRBV4-3 and TRBJ2-1, with 7 bases aligning to TRBD2. The germline V gene encodes CDR1 LGHNA and CDR2 YSLEER. J lost 6 bases, V lost 0 bases, and 5 bases had no gene match. The CDR3 contains 15 residues. The CDR3 loop is CASSQDQAGVNEQFF. CDR3 nucleotide sequence: TGCGCCAGCAGCCAAGATCAGGCGGGGGTCAATGAGCAGTTCTTC.

The chain is built from TRBV5-4 and TRBJ1-1; D unclear. The CDR3 is 14 residues long. Deletions cut 0 bases from V and 3 bases from J, with 9 bases between. Germline-derived CDR1 and CDR2 are SGHNT and YYREEE (reference sequence). The CDR3 sequence: CASSLALEYTEAFF. CDR3 coding DNA: TGTGCCAGCAGCTTGGCCCTGGAGTACACTGAAGCTTTCTTT.

About this clone: Other DNA sequences in the same sample also yield this CDR3. This chain uses TRBV5-6 with TRBJ2-7; D is possibly TRBD2 (6 bases). This CDR3 contains 13 residues. Trimming removed 3 bases from V and 1 base from J, with 8 bases in between. Germline loops: CDR1 SGHDT, CDR2 YYEEEE. CDR3 DNA sequence: TGTGCCAGCAGCTCCGGGGGTTCCTACGAGCAGTACTTC. Translation: CASSSGGSYEQYF.

The chain employs TRBV14 and TRBJ1-2; D call uncertain. From germline, CDR1 is SGHDN and CDR2 FVKESK. CDR3 length: 13 residues. V lost 4 bases and J lost 2, with 8 bases in between. The CDR3 bases are TGTGCCAGCAGCCCGAGCTTGAACTATGGCTACACCTTC. This sequence encodes CASSPSLNYGYTF.

The chain links TRBV28 to TRBJ1-5, with D possibly being TRBD1 (6 bases). The CDR3 sequence is 16 residues long. Trimming took 0 bases from V and 0 from J, leaving 9 bases between them. From germline, CDR1 is MDHEN and CDR2 SYDVKM. Here the CDR3 reads CASSLWAGDSNQPQHF. DNA for the CDR3: TGTGCCAGCAGTTTATGGGCAGGGGATAGCAATCAGCCCCAGCATTTT.

The chain couples TRBV27 to TRBJ2-1; 9 bases are a match to TRBD1. The CDR3 has 13 residues. V dropped 8 bases and J dropped 1; count of bases not matched to a gene: 0. Germline CDR1 reads MNHEY; CDR2 reads SMNVEV (reference sequence). CDR3 DNA: TGTGCCAGCGGACAGGGGTCCTACAATGAGCAGTTCTTC. Amino acid sequence: CASGQGSYNEQFF.